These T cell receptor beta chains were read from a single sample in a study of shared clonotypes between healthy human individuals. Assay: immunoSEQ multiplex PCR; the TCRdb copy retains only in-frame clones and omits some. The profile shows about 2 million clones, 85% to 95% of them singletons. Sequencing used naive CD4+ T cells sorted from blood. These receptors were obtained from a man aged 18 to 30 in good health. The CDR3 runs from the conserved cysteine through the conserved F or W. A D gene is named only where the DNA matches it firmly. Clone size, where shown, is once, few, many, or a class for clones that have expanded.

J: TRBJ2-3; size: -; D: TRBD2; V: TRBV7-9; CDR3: CASSPSGGSTDTQYF; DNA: TGTGCCAGCAGCCCTAGCGGAGGCAGCACAGATACGCAGTATTTT
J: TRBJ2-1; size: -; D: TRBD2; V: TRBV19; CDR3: CASRPLAGGYNEQFF; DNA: TGTGCCAGTAGGCCACTAGCGGGGGGATACAATGAGCAGTTCTTC
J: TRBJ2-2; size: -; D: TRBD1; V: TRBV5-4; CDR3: CASSPGGPTGELFF; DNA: TGCGCCAGCAGCCCAGGGGGCCCCACCGGGGAGCTGTTTTTT
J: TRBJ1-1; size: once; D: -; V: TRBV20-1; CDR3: CSADPGRRAFF; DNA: TGCAGTGCTGATCCAGGTAGGAGAGCTTTCTTT
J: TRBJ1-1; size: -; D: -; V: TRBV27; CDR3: CASSLSQGWNTEAFF; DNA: TGTGCCAGCAGTTTATCACAGGGATGGAACACTGAAGCTTTCTTT
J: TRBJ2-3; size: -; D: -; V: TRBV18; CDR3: CASSPSDGGADTQYF; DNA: TGTGCCAGCTCACCTTCCGACGGGGGCGCAGATACGCAGTATTTT
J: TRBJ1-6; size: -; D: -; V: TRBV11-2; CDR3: CASTPRDNSPLHF; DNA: TGTGCCAGCACCCCCAGGGACAATTCACCCCTCCACTTT
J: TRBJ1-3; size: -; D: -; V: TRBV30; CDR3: CAWENGGKAGNTIYF; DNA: TGTGCCTGGGAGAATGGGGGAAAAGCCGGAAACACCATATATTTT
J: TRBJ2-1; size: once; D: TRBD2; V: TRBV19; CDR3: CASSRRPGLAGAYNEQFF; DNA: TGTGCCAGTAGTAGGCGCCCGGGACTAGCGGGAGCCTACAATGAGCAGTTCTTC
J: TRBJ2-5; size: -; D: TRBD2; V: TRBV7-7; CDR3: CASSSGLAGGETQYF; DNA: TGTGCTAGCAGCTCGGGACTAGCGGGGGGTGAGACCCAGTACTTC
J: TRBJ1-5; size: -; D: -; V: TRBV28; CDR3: CASSLGGNSNQPQHF; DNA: TGTGCCAGTTCTCTAGGAGGGAATAGCAATCAGCCCCAGCATTTT
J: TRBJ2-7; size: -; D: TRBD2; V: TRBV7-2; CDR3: CASSLASAGASTNEQYF; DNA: TGTGCCAGCAGCTTAGCATCGGCGGGAGCTTCCACTAACGAGCAGTACTTC
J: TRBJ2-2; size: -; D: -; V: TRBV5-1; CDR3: CASSELDRSRTPGELFF; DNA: TGCGCCAGCAGCGAATTAGACAGGTCACGTACACCCGGGGAGCTGTTTTTT
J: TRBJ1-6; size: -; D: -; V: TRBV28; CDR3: CASSPQGFSNSPLHF; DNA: TGTGCCAGCAGTCCGCAGGGGTTCTCTAATTCACCCCTCCACTTT
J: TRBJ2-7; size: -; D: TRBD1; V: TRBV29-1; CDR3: CSVETGTGNYEQYF; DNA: TGCAGCGTCGAAACCGGGACAGGGAACTACGAGCAGTACTTC
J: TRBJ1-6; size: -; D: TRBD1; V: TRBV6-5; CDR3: CASSYDNRGQGSPLHF; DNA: TGTGCCAGCAGTTACGATAACAGGGGGCAGGGTTCACCCCTCCACTTT
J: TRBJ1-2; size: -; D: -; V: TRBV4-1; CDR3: CASSRTGKVSFGYTF; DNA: TGCGCCAGCAGCCGAACAGGGAAAGTGTCGTTTGGCTACACCTTC
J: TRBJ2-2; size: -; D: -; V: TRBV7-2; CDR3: CASSLGVSGELFF; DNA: TGTGCCAGCAGCTTAGGAGTATCCGGGGAGCTGTTTTTT
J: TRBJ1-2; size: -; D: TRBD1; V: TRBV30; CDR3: CAWSRTGWPLYGYTF; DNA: TGTGCCTGGAGTAGGACAGGGTGGCCCCTCTATGGCTACACCTTC
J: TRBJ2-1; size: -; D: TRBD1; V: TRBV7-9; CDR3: CASSLGRTGINNEQFF; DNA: TGTGCCAGCAGCTTAGGGAGGACAGGGATCAATAATGAGCAGTTCTTC
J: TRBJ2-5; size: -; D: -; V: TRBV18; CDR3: CASSPLRGKETQYF; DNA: TGTGCCAGCTCACCACTCAGGGGAAAAGAGACCCAGTACTTC
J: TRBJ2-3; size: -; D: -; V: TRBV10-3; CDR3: CAISAQVRDTQYF; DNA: TGTGCCATCAGTGCCCAGGTCCGAGATACGCAGTATTTT
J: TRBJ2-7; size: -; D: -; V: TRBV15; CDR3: CATSRDLLSSYEQYF; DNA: TGTGCCACCAGCAGAGATTTACTGAGCTCCTACGAGCAGTACTTC
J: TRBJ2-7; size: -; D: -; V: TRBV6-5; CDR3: CASSYPGLPEDYEQYF; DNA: TGTGCCAGCAGTTACCCTGGACTTCCCGAAGATTACGAGCAGTACTTC
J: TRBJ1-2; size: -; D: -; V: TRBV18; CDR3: CASSPLGFEGYTF; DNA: TGTGCCAGCTCACCACTGGGGTTCGAGGGCTACACCTTC
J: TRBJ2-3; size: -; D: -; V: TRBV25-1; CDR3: CASSEGGKGTDTQYF; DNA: TGTGCCAGCAGTGAAGGGGGGAAGGGCACAGATACGCAGTATTTT
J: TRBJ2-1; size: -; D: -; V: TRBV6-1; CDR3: CASTLGGENEQFF; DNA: TGTGCCAGCACCCTGGGGGGCGAGAATGAGCAGTTCTTC
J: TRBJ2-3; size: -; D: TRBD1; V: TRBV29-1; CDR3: CSVATGGRTDTQYF; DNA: TGCAGCGTTGCAACAGGGGGGAGAACAGATACGCAGTATTTT
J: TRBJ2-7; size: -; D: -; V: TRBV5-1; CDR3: CASSLATGFSYEQYF; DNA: TGCGCCAGCAGCTTGGCTACAGGGTTTTCCTACGAGCAGTACTTC
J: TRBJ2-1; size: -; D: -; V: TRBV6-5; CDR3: CASRAGPYEQFF; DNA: TGTGCCAGCAGGGCAGGCCCTTATGAGCAGTTCTTC
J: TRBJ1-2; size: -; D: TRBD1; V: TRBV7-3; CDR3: CASSPGQNYGYTF; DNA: TGTGCCAGCAGTCCGGGACAGAACTATGGCTACACCTTC
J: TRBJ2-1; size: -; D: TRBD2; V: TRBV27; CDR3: CASSQPTLAGGNNEQFF; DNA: TGTGCCAGCAGTCAACCCACCCTAGCGGGGGGAAACAATGAGCAGTTCTTC
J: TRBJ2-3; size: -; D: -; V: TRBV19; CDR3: CASTSSGDTQYF; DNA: TGTGCCAGTACCTCGTCCGGAGATACGCAGTATTTT
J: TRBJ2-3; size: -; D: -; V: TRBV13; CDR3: CASSLGGPTDTQYF; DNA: TGTGCCAGCAGCTTAGGGGGGCCCACAGATACGCAGTATTTT
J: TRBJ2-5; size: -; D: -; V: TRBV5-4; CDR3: CASSLSAARTGKGTQYF; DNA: TGTGCCAGCAGCTTAAGTGCGGCCCGCACCGGGAAAGGGACCCAGTACTTC
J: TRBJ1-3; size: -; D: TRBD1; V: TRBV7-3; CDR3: CASSLNPGGNTIYF; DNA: TGTGCCAGCAGCTTAAATCCAGGGGGGAACACCATATATTTT
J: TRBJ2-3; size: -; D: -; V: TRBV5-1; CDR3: CASSLGGSTDTQYF; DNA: TGCGCCAGCAGCTTAGGGGGGAGCACAGATACGCAGTATTTT
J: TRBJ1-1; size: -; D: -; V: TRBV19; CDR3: CASRLGTQLNTEAFF; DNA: TGTGCCAGTAGACTCGGGACACAACTGAACACTGAAGCTTTCTTT
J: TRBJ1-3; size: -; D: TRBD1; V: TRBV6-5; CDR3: CASSNHRGPGNTIYF; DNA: TGTGCCAGCAGTAACCACAGGGGGCCTGGAAACACCATATATTTT
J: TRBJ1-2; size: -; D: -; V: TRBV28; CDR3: CASSTYADEGVYGYTF; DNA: TGTGCCAGCAGTACCTACGCAGACGAGGGGGTCTATGGCTACACCTTC
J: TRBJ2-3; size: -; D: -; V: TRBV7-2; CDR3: CASSLGFGNTDTQYF; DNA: TGTGCCAGCAGCTTAGGGTTCGGTAACACAGATACGCAGTATTTT
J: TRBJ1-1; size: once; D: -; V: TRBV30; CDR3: CAWRDPPDTEAFF; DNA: TGTGCCTGGAGGGACCCCCCGGACACTGAAGCTTTCTTT